This T cell receptor beta chain comes out of a study of human T cells and chemical hapten exposure. About the research overall: The use of 2% DPC on about 2 cm by about 2 cm of upper inner arm skin constituted sensitization. Reading of the patch tests, which applied 0.01% DPC to the upper back, occurred at 6 days. Study-level results: Alopecia affecting every donor means their immune response may not match healthy people's.

Per the germline V gene, CDR1 is LGHDT and CDR2 is YNNKEL (reference sequence). Trimming removed 0 bases from V and 9 bases from J, with 6 bases in between. This CDR3 contains 12 residues. At least ten counts were recorded for this clonotype. What it binds is not known. TCRdb recomputed calls from the RACE reads with MiXCR, one row per CDR3 protein. The sample holds 70,000 to 100,000 distinct CDR3 sequences, about 7.5% seen once. The sample's time point: patch test 1, 2 weeks after DPC sensitization. Treatment of the sample: therapeutic diphenylcyclopropenone sensitization with weekly scalp DPC. The chain employs TRBV3-1 and TRBJ1-5; D call uncertain. The TCR sequence derives from a woman under 40 with alopecia areata. Some clones in this sample may be carry-over from other donors' samples. Sequencing was performed on whole blood, taken in connection with sensitization to the hapten diphenylcyclopropenone (DPC). The CDR3 loop is CASSQEWGPQHF. In nucleotides, the CDR3 is TGTGCCAGCAGCCAAGAGTGGGGGCCCCAGCATTTT.